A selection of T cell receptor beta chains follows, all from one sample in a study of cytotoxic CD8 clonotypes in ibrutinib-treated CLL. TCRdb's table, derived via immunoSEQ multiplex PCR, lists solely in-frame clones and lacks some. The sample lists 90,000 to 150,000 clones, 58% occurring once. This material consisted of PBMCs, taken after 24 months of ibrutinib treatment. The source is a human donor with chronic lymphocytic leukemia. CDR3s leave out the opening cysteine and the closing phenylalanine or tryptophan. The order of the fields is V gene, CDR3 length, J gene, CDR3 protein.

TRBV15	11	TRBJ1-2	ATSKGQNYGYT
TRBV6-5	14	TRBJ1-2	ASSYSMRGPNYGYT
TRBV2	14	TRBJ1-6	ASKPAATGNNSPLH
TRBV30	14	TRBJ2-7	AWSVFSRGDSYEQY
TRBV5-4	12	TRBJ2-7	ASSSGQGAYEQY
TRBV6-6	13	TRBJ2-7	ASRQRQGVTYEQY
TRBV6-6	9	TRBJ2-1	ASTQLNEQF
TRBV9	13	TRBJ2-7	ASSAHLGGTYEQY
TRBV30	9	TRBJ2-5	ARDREETQY
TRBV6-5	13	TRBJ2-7	ASSYQDRGAYEQY
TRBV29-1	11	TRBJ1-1	SVEQASNTEAF
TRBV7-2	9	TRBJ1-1	ASGVNTEAF
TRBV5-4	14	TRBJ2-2	ASSWETGGNTGELF
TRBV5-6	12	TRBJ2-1	ASSLGSTGRKQF
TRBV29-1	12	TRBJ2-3	SVLLGISTDTQY
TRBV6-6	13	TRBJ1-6	ASRPPGQLVGPLH
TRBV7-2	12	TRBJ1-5	ASSEGQLNQPQH
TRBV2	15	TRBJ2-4	ASSEQGGGLAKNIQY
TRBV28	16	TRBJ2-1	ASSWTSGGPSSYNEQF
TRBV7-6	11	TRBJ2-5	ASSLEALSTQY
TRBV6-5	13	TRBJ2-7	ASSYSQRHSYEQY
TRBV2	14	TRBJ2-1	ASSEAVAGGPDEQF
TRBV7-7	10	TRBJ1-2	AKPGQTYGYT
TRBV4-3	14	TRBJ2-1	ASSQDSGLSYNEQF
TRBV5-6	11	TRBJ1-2	ASSPQGNYGYT
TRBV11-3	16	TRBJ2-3	ASSPSSSGGYGADTQY
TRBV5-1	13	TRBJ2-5	ASSPGGRRQETQY
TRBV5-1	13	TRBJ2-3	ASSLRGASTDTQY
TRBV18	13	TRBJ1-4	ASSPGGTYGEKLF
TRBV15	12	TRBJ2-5	ATSRAGFEETQY
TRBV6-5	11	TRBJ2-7	ASSYSKGYEQY
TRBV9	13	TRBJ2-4	ASSAPASTLNIQY
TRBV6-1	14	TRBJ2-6	ASSAVSFSGANVLT
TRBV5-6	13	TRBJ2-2	ASSTDRGRNGELF
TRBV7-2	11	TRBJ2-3	ASSPGHTDTQY
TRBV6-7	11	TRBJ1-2	ASNSGTSYGYT
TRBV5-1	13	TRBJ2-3	ASSFNGDSTDTQY
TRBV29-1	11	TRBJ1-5	SVSQGLDQPQH